Below are 17 T cell receptor beta chains sequenced from a single sample in a study of CD8+CD57+ T cells in acquired aplastic anemia. The study profiled TCR beta VDJ and CDR3 using genomic DNA as template. TCRdb ran MiXCR on the reads and lists one entry per CDR3 protein. The sample includes 250,000 to 300,000 distinct CDR3 sequences, roughly three fifths seen only once; the top ten take around 8%. Sequences were obtained from sorted CD4+, CD8+, or CD8+CD57+ T cells (not recorded which) from PBMCs. Receptors originate from a human donor with severe aplastic anemia or a healthy control (not recorded which).

Regarding this clonotype: A much larger clone sits a single nucleotide away, making a read error possible. This rearrangement joins TRBV6-4 to TRBJ1-2; no reliable D call. The V gene lost 0 bases and the J gene lost 5 bases, with 4 bases spanning the gap. CDR1 is MRHNA and CDR2 is SNTAGT in the germline V gene. The CDR3 has 12 amino acids. CDR3 protein: CASSDSGYGYTF. The CDR3 DNA reads TGTGCCAGCAGTGACTCGGGGTATGGCTACACCTTC.

This clonotype came up many times. V usage is TRBV5-1 and J usage is TRBJ2-2; 7 nucleotides agree with TRBD1. Trimming took 3 bases from V and 4 from J; bases not matched to a gene: 6. Germline CDR1 and CDR2: SGHRS and YFSETQ. This CDR3 comprises 15 residues. The CDR3 DNA follows: TGCGCCAGCAGCTACGGGACAGAGGGCACCGGGGAGCTGTTTTTT. Encoded protein: CASSYGTEGTGELFF.

This clonotype showed up many times. The chain joins TRBV12-5 to TRBJ1-4, with a weak D call TRBD1 (5 bases). In germline, CDR1 is LGHNT, CDR2 FRNRAP. V shed 2 bases and J shed 13 bases, with 11 bases lying between them. This CDR3 contains 12 residues. CDR3 amino acids: CASGLSGLRLFF. Here the CDR3 DNA reads TGTGCTAGTGGTTTGTCAGGGTTACGACTGTTTTTT.

This rearrangement joins TRBV12-3 or TRBV12-4 to TRBJ2-5; 8 bases align to TRBD1. This CDR3 is built from 13 residues. V trimming: 8 bases; J trimming: 5 bases; junction bases outside the gene matches: 7. Written as DNA, the CDR3 is TGTGCCAGCCCAGGACAGGGCCCGGAGACCCAGTACTTC. It encodes CASPGQGPETQYF.

This clonotype was recorded many times. The rearrangement joins TRBV7-2 to TRBJ2-5; TRBD1 aligns across 7 bases. Germline CDR1 SGHTA, CDR2 FQGNSA. CDR3 length: 18 residues. Trimming at V came to 0 bases and at J to 4 bases, leaving 14 bases not matched to a gene. The CDR3 DNA reads TGTGCCAGCAGCTTAGCGTCCAACCGACAGGGCATGGGAGAGACCCAGTACTTC. It encodes CASSLASNRQGMGETQYF.

The table lists this clonotype with a count of one. The chain is built from TRBV7-2 and TRBJ2-7; TRBD1 aligns across 7 bases. The length of the CDR3 is 17 residues. V shed 6 bases and J 0 bases; nucleotides not matched to a gene: 14. The germline CDR1 and CDR2 sequences are SGHTA and FQGNSA. The CDR3 region is CASRKTGTEANSYEQYF. CDR3 sequence (DNA): TGTGCCAGCAGGAAGACCGGGACAGAGGCCAACTCCTACGAGCAGTACTTC.

This chain joins TRBV20-1 and TRBJ2-7; tentatively, D is TRBD2 (6 bases). The germline gives CDR1 DFQATT, CDR2 SNEGSKA (reference sequence). This CDR3 spans 15 amino acids. The germline V and J ends were trimmed by 3 bases and 6 bases, with 21 bases remaining between them. CDR3 sequence: CSASNLGGLLPEQYF. As DNA, the CDR3 is TGCAGTGCTAGCAACCTTGGGGGACTCTTACCCGAGCAGTACTTC.

Ten or more counts support this clonotype. The V call is TRBV24-1, the J call TRBJ2-1; possibly TRBD2 for D (6 bases). This CDR3 region has 16 residues. Germline CDR1 reads KGHDR; CDR2 reads SFDVKD. The V gene lost 4 bases and the J gene lost 8 bases, with 20 bases spanning the gap. CDR3 protein: CATSDSVGGQVDEQFF. The CDR3 nucleotides are TGTGCCACCAGTGACTCCGTAGGAGGGCAGGTCGATGAGCAGTTCTTC.

The chain links TRBV19 to TRBJ1-1, with 7 positions matching TRBD1. Germline V gives CDR1 LNHDA, CDR2 SQIVND (reference sequence). This CDR3 is 12 amino acids long. The chain's CDR3 is CARSGTVDEAFF. The CDR3 bases are TGTGCTAGATCCGGGACAGTAGATGAAGCTTTCTTT.

This chain connects TRBV20-1 to TRBJ2-5; TRBD1 is a possible D gene (5 bases). V was pared by 5 bases and J by 4 bases, with 14 bases between. CDR1 is DFQATT and CDR2 is SNEGSKA in the germline V gene (reference sequence). CDR3 length equals 13 residues. Here the CDR3 reads CSASYRLRETQYF. In nucleotides, the CDR3 is TGCAGTGCTTCATACAGGTTAAGAGAGACCCAGTACTTC.

The J gene is TRBJ1-2, the V gene TRBV20-1; D ambiguous. Germline V CDR1 and CDR2: DFQATT, SNEGSKA (reference sequence). This CDR3 is built from 11 residues. V lost 6 bases and J 5 bases, leaving 10 bases between the germline ends. CDR3 in amino acids: CSASVQYGYTF. CDR3 nucleotides: TGCAGTGCCAGTGTGCAATATGGCTACACCTTC.

The chain links TRBV29-1 to TRBJ2-5; TRBD2 might be the D (7 bases). With 3 bases removed from V and 9 bases from J, the gap between germline ends came to 20 bases. CDR1 and CDR2 (germline): SQVTM, ANQGSEA. The CDR3 covers 14 residues. The CDR3 coding sequence is TGCAGCGTTGATTCTGGCGGGGGCCCAGGGGCCCAGTACTTC. Protein: CSVDSGGGPGAQYF.

The table lists this clonotype with many counts. The chain uses TRBV11-2 and TRBJ2-7; D possibly corresponds to TRBD2 (5 bases). Germline V gene data show CDR1 as SGHAT and CDR2 as FQNNGV. Trimming removed 3 bases at V and 2 bases at J, with 11 bases between. This CDR3 is built from 14 residues. CDR3 bases: TGTGCCAGCAGCTTCCGGACTGATCCCTACGAGCAGTACTTC. The encoded protein is CASSFRTDPYEQYF.

A remark on this clonotype: At one of its ends the junction is not consistent with the germline gene, which may arise from a read error. The chain is built from TRBV7-7 and TRBJ2-7; D may be TRBD1 (6 bases). Germline V gene data show CDR1 as SSHAT and CDR2 as FNYEAQ (reference sequence). CDR3 length: 15 residues. For the CDR3, the DNA is TGTGCTAGCAGCTTATTAGGTCCAGGGGAAGGCGAGCAGTACTTC. It translates to CASSLLGPGEGEQYF.

This clonotype occurred many times. This chain links TRBV12-3 or TRBV12-4 with TRBJ2-7; 7 positions agree with TRBD2. CDR3 length equals 17 residues. After removal of 3 bases from V and 2 bases from J, the junction contained 13 bases not matched to a gene. The CDR3 loop is CASSFRLADDATYEQYF. CDR3 nucleotide sequence: TGTGCCAGCAGTTTCCGTCTAGCGGACGATGCAACCTACGAGCAGTACTTC.

On this clonotype: Germline and junction disagree at one end, which may indicate a read error. The J gene is TRBJ2-7, the V gene TRBV5-1, with 7 bases fitting TRBD1. Germline loops: CDR1 SGHRS, CDR2 YFSETQ. The CDR3 loop spans 15 amino acids. The CDR3 DNA sequence: TGTGCCAGCAGCGCAGCCCCGGGACAGTCCTACGAGCAGTACTTC. This sequence encodes CASSAAPGQSYEQYF.

The V gene is TRBV10-3, the J gene TRBJ2-1, with D possibly TRBD2 on 7 matching bases. V lost 8 bases to trimming and J lost 0 bases, with 17 bases between them. Germline V lookup: CDR1 ENHRY, CDR2 SYGVKD. The CDR3 spans 16 residues. CDR3 coding DNA: TGTGCCATCCGGACGGAGGGGGGGCCCTCCTACAATGAGCAGTTCTTC. As protein: CAIRTEGGPSYNEQFF.